One sample yielded the 7 T cell receptor beta chains listed below, sequenced in a study of vaccination effects on CD4 cells after COVID-19. The data were produced by immunoSEQ multiplex PCR, yet TCRdb's version contains in-frame clones alone and is incomplete. Among about 40,000 clones listed, around 71% were seen once. These receptors have no known antigen. Upon completion of 10 to 11 days in culture, CD4+ T cells were isolated. Either the BNT162b2 or mRNA-1273 vaccine was given to participants in two doses. Sequenced here: CD4+ T cells from PBMCs cultured without peptide, sampled after COVID-19 vaccination. Source of these receptors: a human donor who received a COVID-19 vaccine.

This chain uses TRBV27 with TRBJ2-7, with D possibly matching TRBD1 (6 bases). Germline assignment: CDR1 MNHEY and CDR2 SMNVEV (reference sequence). The CDR3 is made up of 18 amino acids. Trimming removed 6 bases at V and 3 bases at J, with 27 bases between. CDR3 coding DNA: TGTGCCAGCAGCGAAAGCTACAACACCGGGACATACTACTACGAGCAGTACTTC. It yields the protein CASSESYNTGTYYYEQYF.

In this sample, this clone turned up a few times. V and J are TRBV6-5 and TRBJ1-2, with TRBD1 identical over 7 bases. With V trimmed by 7 bases and J by 2 bases, 7 bases remained unmatched. Germline V gene lookup returns CDR1 MNHEY and CDR2 SVGAGI. CDR3 length equals 14 residues. The DNA of the CDR3 is TGTGCCAGCACTCACACAGGGGTCAACTATGGCTACACCTTC. It yields the protein CASTHTGVNYGYTF.

This clone was observed a handful of times. The sample contains more than one DNA sequence encoding this CDR3. The genes are TRBV18 and TRBJ2-2; D might be TRBD2 (5 bases). From germline, CDR1 is KGHSH and CDR2 LQKENI. The CDR3 length is 14 residues. Trimming stripped 2 bases from V and 5 bases from J, with 9 bases between. The chain's CDR3 is CASSPERSTGELFF. As DNA, the CDR3 is TGTGCCAGCTCACCAGAGCGGTCGACCGGGGAGCTGTTTTTT. Combining the CDR3 with reference TRBV18 and TRBJ2-2 gives the whole variable domain NAGVMQNPRHLVRRRGQEARLRCSPMKGHSHVYWYRQLPEEGLKFMVYLQKENIIDESGMPKERFSAEFPKEGPSILRIQQVVRGDSAAYFCASSPERSTGELFFGEGSRLTVL.

This clone occurred once. The J gene is TRBJ1-6, the V gene TRBV21-1. TRBV21-1 has pseudogene status. The CDR3 length is 13 residues. As DNA, the CDR3 is TGTGCCAGCAGGGAGGGCAGCAGTTCACCCCTCCACTTT. Encoded protein: CASREGSSSPLHF.

V and J are TRBV27 and TRBJ1-1, with 12 nucleotides matching TRBD1. Germline CDR1 reads MNHEY; CDR2 reads SMNVEV (reference sequence). The trim removed 8 bases at V and 5 bases at J, leaving 9 bases unmatched. The CDR3 spans 15 residues. The CDR3 loop is CASGGQGASGTEAFF. CDR3 sequence (DNA): TGTGCCAGCGGGGGACAGGGGGCTAGTGGTACTGAAGCTTTCTTT.

The chain employs TRBV6-1 and TRBJ1-6; D is undetermined. The CDR3 extends over 13 amino acids. V dropped 1 base and J dropped 10 bases, with 8 bases sitting between them. Germline V gene sequence: CDR1 MNHNS, CDR2 SASEGT. CDR3 DNA: TGTGCCAGCAGTGAAGACGAGAGATCACCCCTCCACTTT. Its protein product is CASSEDERSPLHF.

The chain combines TRBV5-8 with TRBJ1-4; D possibly corresponds to TRBD1 (6 bases). The V end lost 3 bases, the J end lost 5 bases, and 14 bases lay between the germline ends. Looked up from germline, CDR1 is SGHTS and CDR2 is YDEGEE. This CDR3 has 15 amino acids. CDR3 protein: CASSYITGQNEKLFF. CDR3 DNA: TGTGCCAGCAGCTACATAACCGGACAGAATGAAAAACTGTTTTTT.